Below, 23 T cell receptor beta chains from the same sample are listed, as sequenced in a study of control samples from healthy donors and cancer patients. Clones were sequenced by immunoSEQ multiplex PCR, and TCRdb holds only the in-frame ones, with some missing. The sample lists approximately 27,000 clones; 65% to 90% were seen once. Input material: PBMCs. The receptors derive from a woman in her sixties with head and neck cancer.

V is TRBV11-3 and J is TRBJ2-7, with D unclear. Trimming shortened V by 4 bases and J by 7 bases, and 14 bases separated the two germline ends. This CDR3 is 13 amino acids long. Germline loops: CDR1 SGHNT, CDR2 YENEEA. The CDR3 bases are TGTGCCAGCAGCTCAACCCGGGTGGGGGAGCAGTACTTC. This translates into CASSSTRVGEQYF.

The gene calls are TRBV6-1 and TRBJ2-3; 11 bases line up with TRBD1. The CDR3 has 19 amino acids. The V gene's germline CDR1 is MNHNS and CDR2 SASEGT. V shed 0 bases, J shed 3 bases, and the junction held 11 bases outside the gene matches. Here the CDR3 DNA reads TGTGCCAGCAGTGAAGCATACTGGGACAGGGGGGGAATGACAGATACGCAGTATTTT. Translated: CASSEAYWDRGGMTDTQYF.

This clone was detected a few times. V is TRBV6-5 and J is TRBJ2-5, with D possibly being TRBD1 (6 bases). CDR3 length equals 14 residues. V was cut by 9 bases and J by 0 bases, with 14 bases left in between. Germline V gene lookup returns CDR1 MNHEY and CDR2 SVGAGI. The CDR3 region has the DNA TGTGCCAGTAAGAGACAGGCATACCAAGAGACCCAGTACTTC. Protein: CASKRQAYQETQYF.

The CDR3 loop reads CASSLGGTGLYEQYF. CDR3 DNA sequence: TGTGCCAGCAGCTTAGGGGGGACAGGGCTATACGAGCAGTACTTC. The chain employs TRBV7-8 and TRBJ2-7, with 9 bases fitting TRBD1. Germline values: CDR1 SGHVS, CDR2 FQNEAQ. The CDR3 consists of 15 residues. Germline trimming cut 1 base from V and 4 bases from J; bases unmatched to any gene: 5.

The chain links TRBV7-3 to TRBJ2-2; 7 positions agree with TRBD1. The V and J ends lost 0 bases and 5 bases, in that order; junction bases with no gene match: 6. The CDR3 runs to 16 residues. CDR1 and CDR2 from the germline V gene are SGHTA and FQGTGA. CDR3: CASSLTRQGGTGELFF. CDR3 DNA sequence: TGTGCCAGCAGCTTAACGAGACAGGGCGGGACCGGGGAGCTGTTTTTT.

The CDR3 DNA reads TGTGCCAGCAGCGTAAACCAAGCGGGGGTCTACAATGAGCAGTTCTTC. Translating gives CASSVNQAGVYNEQFF. The chain has TRBV7-2 and TRBJ2-1, with 8 bases identical to TRBD2. J was trimmed by 3 bases and V by 5 bases; bases with no gene match: 9. From germline, CDR1 is SGHTA and CDR2 FQGNSA. This CDR3 spans 16 amino acids.

CDR3: CASSQAAGVYNEQFF. Here the CDR3 DNA reads TGCGCCAGCAGCCAAGCGGCGGGGGTCTACAATGAGCAGTTCTTC. The chain carries TRBV4-3 and TRBJ2-1; the match to TRBD2 covers 7 bases. V lost 1 base, J lost 3 bases, and 3 bases stayed unmatched. Germline V gene lookup returns CDR1 LGHNA and CDR2 YSLEER. This CDR3 has 15 residues.

The sample holds a few counts of this clone. The chain links TRBV9 to TRBJ2-2; D might be TRBD1 or TRBD2, each matching 5 bases. CDR3 length: 16 residues. CDR1 and CDR2 from the germline V gene are SGDLS and YYNGEE. The V end lost 4 bases, the J end lost 4 bases, and 17 bases lay between the germline ends. CDR3 sequence reads: CASSLDLRGPTGELFF. As DNA, the CDR3 is TGTGCCAGCAGCCTTGACCTTCGGGGCCCCACCGGGGAGCTGTTTTTT.

The V call is TRBV7-3, the J call TRBJ1-1, with D maybe TRBD1 (5 bases). Germline values: CDR1 SGHTA, CDR2 FQGTGA. This CDR3 is 15 amino acids long. The germline V and J ends were trimmed by 6 bases and 3 bases, with 17 bases remaining between them. The DNA of the CDR3 is TGTGCCAGCAGGCTCGGGGGGAGGATGGACACTGAAGCTTTCTTT. Protein sequence: CASRLGGRMDTEAFF.

This clone was seen only once. The CDR3 is CATSDPGGARGYTF. DNA for the CDR3: TGTGCCACCAGTGACCCAGGCGGGGCGCGAGGCTACACCTTC. The rearrangement uses TRBV24-1 and TRBJ1-2; D is perhaps TRBD1 (5 bases). The germline gives CDR1 KGHDR, CDR2 SFDVKD. The CDR3 contains 14 residues. V was trimmed by 4 bases and J by 8 bases, leaving 16 bases between them.

The V call is TRBV21-1, the J call TRBJ1-5; the DNA was not used to check the table's D call, TRBD1. TRBV21-1 is a known pseudogene. CDR3 length equals 16 residues. In DNA form, the CDR3 reads TGTGCCAGCAGCTCCGAACCTCCAGGGGCCCATCAGCCCCAGCATTTT. It codes for CASSSEPPGAHQPQHF.

The chain is built from TRBV5-1 and TRBJ2-3, with 13 bases that match TRBD2. Germline lookup yields CDR1 SGHRS and CDR2 YFSETQ. The CDR3 totals 17 residues. V shed 3 bases and J 4 bases; nucleotides not matched to a gene: 8. CDR3 region: CASSYSGLAGEADTQYF. The CDR3 DNA reads as TGCGCCAGCAGCTACTCAGGACTAGCGGGGGAAGCAGATACGCAGTATTTT.

The rearrangement uses TRBV5-1 and TRBJ1-6, with 8 bases aligning to TRBD1. CDR3 length: 15 amino acids. Trimming at V came to 2 bases and at J to 9 bases, leaving 7 bases not matched to a gene. Germline V CDR1 and CDR2: SGHRS, YFSETQ. This CDR3 reads CASSLTDRGGSPLHF. The CDR3 bases are TGCGCCAGCAGCTTAACCGACAGGGGAGGTTCACCCCTCCACTTT. Looking up the rest from reference TRBV5-1 and TRBJ1-6 gives the full variable domain: KAGVTQTPRYLIKTRGQQVTLSCSPISGHRSVSWYQQTPGQGLQFLFEYFSETQRNKGNFPGRFSGRQFSNSRSEMNVSTLELGDSALYLCASSLTDRGGSPLHFGNGTRLTVT.

The chain couples TRBV7-9 to TRBJ2-3, with D uncertain. CDR1 SEHNR and CDR2 FQNEAQ come from the germline V gene (reference sequence). V lost 2 bases and J 4 bases, leaving 10 bases between the germline ends. CDR3 length: 14 residues. This CDR3 reads CASSLSGGSDTQYF. CDR3 nucleotides: TGTGCCAGCAGCTTATCGGGTGGGTCAGATACGCAGTATTTT.

The gene calls are TRBV7-2 and TRBJ2-2; 9 bases map to TRBD1. The J segment lost 3 bases and the V segment lost 2 bases, leaving 7 bases of the junction unmatched. CDR3 length equals 17 residues. Germline CDR1 SGHTA, CDR2 FQGNSA. The CDR3 DNA sequence: TGTGCCAGCAGCTTAACAGGGGGCGGTATTTACACCGGGGAGCTGTTTTTT. Translation gives CASSLTGGGIYTGELFF. Full variable domain (rest looked up from reference TRBV7-2 and TRBJ2-2): GAGVSQSPSNKVTEKGKDVELRCDPISGHTALYWYRQSLGQGLEFLIYFQGNSAPDKSGLPSDRFSAERTGGSVSTLTIQRTQQEDSAVYLCASSLTGGGIYTGELFFGEGSRLTVL.

This clone was seen just once. The V call is TRBV6-5, the J call TRBJ2-7, with 13 bases matching TRBD2. With V trimmed by 6 bases and J by 4 bases, 3 bases remained unmatched. The CDR3 runs 14 residues. Germline assignment: CDR1 MNHEY and CDR2 SVGAGI. DNA of the CDR3: TGTGCCAGCAGCTCGGGACTAGCGGGGTACGAGCAGTACTTC. Residues: CASSSGLAGYEQYF.

The chain recombines TRBV10-3 with TRBJ2-7; 16 bases fit TRBD2. The CDR3 covers 16 residues. Trimming at V came to 10 bases and at J to 6 bases, leaving 12 bases not matched to a gene. CDR1 is ENHRY and CDR2 is SYGVKD in the germline V gene. Here the CDR3 DNA reads TGTGCCACCAAGGGGACTAGCGGGAGGGCCAGTGGCGAGCAGTACTTC. Amino acids: CATKGTSGRASGEQYF.

The chain uses TRBV19 and TRBJ1-2; D unclear. The CDR3 loop spans 11 amino acids. The germline V gene encodes CDR1 LNHDA and CDR2 SQIVND (reference sequence). With 10 bases removed from V and 8 bases from J, the gap between germline ends came to 14 bases. CDR3 protein: CATHSGNGYTF. CDR3 nucleotide sequence: TGTGCCACGCATTCGGGTAACGGCTACACCTTC.

V and J are TRBV6-5 and TRBJ2-6; D is uncertain. The CDR3 is made up of 13 amino acids. V lost 10 bases to trimming and J lost 3 bases, with 10 bases between them. Looked up from germline, CDR1 is MNHEY and CDR2 is SVGAGI. As DNA, the CDR3 is TGTGCCACGATGACCGGTGGGGCCAACGTCCTGACTTTC. Its translation: CATMTGGANVLTF.

The J gene is TRBJ1-2, the V gene TRBV6-5; D is perhaps TRBD1 (5 bases). The V end lost 6 bases, the J end lost 6 bases, and 11 bases lay between the germline ends. This CDR3 has 12 amino acids. Germline V lookup: CDR1 MNHEY, CDR2 SVGAGI. CDR3 DNA sequence: TGTGCCAGCAGGGCGGGACTAAATGGCTACACCTTC. Its protein is CASRAGLNGYTF.

The chain combines TRBV4-3 with TRBJ1-1; D is unclear. The CDR3 extends over 13 amino acids. In germline, CDR1 is LGHNA, CDR2 YSLEER. The V and J ends lost 8 bases and 2 bases respectively, with 12 bases between them. The DNA for the CDR3 is TGCGCCAGCTCGCTACAGCTTAACACTGAAGCTTTCTTT. It is translated as CASSLQLNTEAFF.

The chain links TRBV7-9 to TRBJ2-7, with unresolved D. The CDR3 has 11 residues. The V end was cut by 7 bases, the J end by 1 base, with 5 bases between. The germline V gene has CDR1 SEHNR and CDR2 FQNEAQ (reference sequence). CDR3 loop: CASIGSYEQYF. DNA for the CDR3: TGTGCCAGCATCGGATCCTACGAGCAGTACTTC. The full variable domain, with the rest looked up from reference TRBV7-9 and TRBJ2-7, is DTGVSQNPRHKITKRGQNVTFRCDPISEHNRLYWYRQTLGQGPEFLTYFQNEAQLEKSRLLSDRFSAERPKGSFSTLEIQRTEQGDSAMYLCASIGSYEQYFGPGTRLTVT.

The chain has TRBV11-3 and TRBJ2-7, with 8 bases identical to TRBD1. This CDR3 is 14 amino acids long. J gave up 2 bases and V 5 bases, and 5 bases lay outside the gene matches. Germline lookup yields CDR1 SGHNT and CDR2 YENEEA. DNA of the CDR3: TGTGCCAGCAGCCCGAACAGGGGGGCCTACGAGCAGTACTTC. Translated, it gives CASSPNRGAYEQYF.